The clone carrying this TCR beta chain came up a few times. Its antigen is unidentified. Different DNA sequences within this sample yield the same CDR3. This specimen comes from a study of beta chain features in type 1 diabetes. Findings and caveats of the study: Type 1 diabetes patients had TCRB CDR3s that were shorter (moderately but significantly so) in all four CD4+ subsets.

Using CD45RO/CCR7/CD25/CD127/CD95/CD27, CD4+ naive, central memory, regulatory and stem cell-like memory cells were sorted. Each of the sorted populations had a purity greater than 98%. Sequenced material consisted of expressed TCRB transcripts (all of the isolated RNA was reverse transcribed). Profiling relied on immunoSEQ multiplex PCR, and the TCRdb table lists in-frame clones only, not all of them. The table shows about 650,000 clones, with about an eighth occurring only once. The length of the CDR3 is 13 residues. Germline V CDR1 and CDR2: MDHEN, SYDVKM. The V gene end was trimmed by 6 bases and the J gene end by 2 bases; junction bases not matched to a gene: 3.

The specimen was naive CD4+ T cells from blood. The chain is built from TRBV28 and TRBJ2-5; 7 bases align to TRBD1. The receptor comes from a man under 40 with type 1 diabetes. The CDR3 DNA follows: TGTGCCAGCAGCTCGGGACAGCAAGAGACCCAGTACTTC. The encoded protein is CASSSGQQETQYF.